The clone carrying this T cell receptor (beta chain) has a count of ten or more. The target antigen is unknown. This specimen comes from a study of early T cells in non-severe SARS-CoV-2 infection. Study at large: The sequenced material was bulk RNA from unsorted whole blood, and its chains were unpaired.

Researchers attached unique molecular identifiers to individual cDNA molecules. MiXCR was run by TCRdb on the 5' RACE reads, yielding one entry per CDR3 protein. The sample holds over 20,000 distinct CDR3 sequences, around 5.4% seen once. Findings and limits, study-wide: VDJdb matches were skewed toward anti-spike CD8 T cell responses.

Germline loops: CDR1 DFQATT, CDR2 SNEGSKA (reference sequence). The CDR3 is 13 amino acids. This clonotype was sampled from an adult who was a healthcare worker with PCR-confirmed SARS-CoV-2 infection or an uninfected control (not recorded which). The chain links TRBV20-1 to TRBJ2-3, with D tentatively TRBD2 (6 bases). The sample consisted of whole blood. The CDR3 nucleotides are TGCAGCCTCGGAGGGGTTAGCACAGATACGCAGTATTTT. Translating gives CSLGGVSTDTQYF.